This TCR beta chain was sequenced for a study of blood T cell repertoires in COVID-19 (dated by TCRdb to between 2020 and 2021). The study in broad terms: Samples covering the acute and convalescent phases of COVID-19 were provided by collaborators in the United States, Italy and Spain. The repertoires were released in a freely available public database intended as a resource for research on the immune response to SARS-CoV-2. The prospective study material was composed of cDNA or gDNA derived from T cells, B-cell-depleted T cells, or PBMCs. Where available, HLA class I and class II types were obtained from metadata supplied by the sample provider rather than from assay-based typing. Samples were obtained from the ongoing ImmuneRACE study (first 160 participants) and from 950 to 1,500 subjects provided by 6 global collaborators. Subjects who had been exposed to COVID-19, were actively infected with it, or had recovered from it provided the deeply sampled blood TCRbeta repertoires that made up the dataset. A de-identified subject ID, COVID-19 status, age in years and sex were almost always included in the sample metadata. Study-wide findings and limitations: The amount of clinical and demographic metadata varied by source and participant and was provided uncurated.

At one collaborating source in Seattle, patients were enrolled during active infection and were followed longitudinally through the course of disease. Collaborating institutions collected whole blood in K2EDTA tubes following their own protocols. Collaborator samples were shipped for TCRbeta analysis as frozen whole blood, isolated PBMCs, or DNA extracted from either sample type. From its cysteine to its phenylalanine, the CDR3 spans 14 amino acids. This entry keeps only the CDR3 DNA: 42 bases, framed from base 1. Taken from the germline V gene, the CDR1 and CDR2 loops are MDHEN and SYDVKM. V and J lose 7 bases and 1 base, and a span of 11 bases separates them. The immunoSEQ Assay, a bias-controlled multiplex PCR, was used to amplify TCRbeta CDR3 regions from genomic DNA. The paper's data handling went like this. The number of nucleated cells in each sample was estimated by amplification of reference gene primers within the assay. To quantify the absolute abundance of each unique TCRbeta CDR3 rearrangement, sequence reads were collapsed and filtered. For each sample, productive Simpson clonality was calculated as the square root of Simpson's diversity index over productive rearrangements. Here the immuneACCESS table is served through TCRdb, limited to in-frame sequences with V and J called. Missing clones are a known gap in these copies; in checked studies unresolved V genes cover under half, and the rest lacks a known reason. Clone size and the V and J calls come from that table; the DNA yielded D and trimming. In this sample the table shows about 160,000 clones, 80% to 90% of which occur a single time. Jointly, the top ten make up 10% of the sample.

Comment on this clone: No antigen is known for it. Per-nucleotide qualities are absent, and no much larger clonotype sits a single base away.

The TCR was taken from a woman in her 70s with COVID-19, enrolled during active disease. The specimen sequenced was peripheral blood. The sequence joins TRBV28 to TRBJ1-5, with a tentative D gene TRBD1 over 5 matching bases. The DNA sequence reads TGTGCCAGCACCGGGGGTGGAAGCAATCAGCCCCAGCATTTT. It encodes CASTGGGSNQPQHF.